This TCR beta chain was recovered during a study of T cell responses to AZD1222 COVID-19 vaccine. J gave up 11 bases and V 2 bases, and 6 bases lay outside the gene matches. The CDR3 length is 14 residues. Germline assignment: CDR1 MNHEY and CDR2 SVGEGT. This clone was detected once. Its antigen is not known. The study, taken as a whole, reports: Reports indicate that nearly half of spike-specific TCRs are directed at unmutated variant regions. In a largely white British group with more females than males, clonal diversity was possibly underestimated. Mapped onto spike, vaccine-associated CD4 TCRs spanned it and were dominant at 160-218 and 743-854.

Pooled in the analysis were second doses at about 4 or about 12 weeks. Libraries were prepared by immunoSEQ multiplex PCR; TCRdb keeps only in-frame clonotypes and omits some of them. Of over 110,000 clones in the sample, around nine tenths are singletons; the top ten hold over 8.5%. The clonotype was recovered from an adult who received the AZD1222 COVID-19 vaccine. This chain uses TRBV6-2 or TRBV6-3 with TRBJ1-6; 7 nucleotides match TRBD1. The material was peripheral blood, obtained 28 days after the second AZD1222 dose. The CDR3 region is CASSYDRDFTPLHF. The CDR3 DNA sequence: TGTGCCAGCAGTTACGACAGGGATTTCACACCCCTCCACTTT.